This T cell receptor (beta chain) comes out of a study of OX40 agonist ivuxolimab in advanced cancers. Study details: Among those treated, three patients had partial responses, one with hepatocellular carcinoma and two with cutaneous melanoma.

TCRdb keeps only in-frame clones here, not all; method: immunoSEQ multiplex PCR. The table includes tens of thousands of clones, 80% to 95% detected once. V trimming: 1 base; J trimming: 1 base; junction bases outside the gene matches: 5. The CDR3 is made up of 16 amino acids. The germline V gene encodes CDR1 SGHNT and CDR2 YENEEA. This receptor was obtained from an adult with an advanced solid tumor such as melanoma, head and neck, liver or kidney cancer. The material sequenced was CD4+ or CD8+ T cells sorted from blood, taken in a trial of the OX40 agonist ivuxolimab. This chain connects TRBV11-3 to TRBJ2-5, with 8 bases matching TRBD2. The CDR3 spells CASSLGVAGGQETQYF. The CDR3 coding sequence is TGTGCCAGCAGCTTAGGTGTCGCGGGGGGCCAAGAGACCCAGTACTTC.